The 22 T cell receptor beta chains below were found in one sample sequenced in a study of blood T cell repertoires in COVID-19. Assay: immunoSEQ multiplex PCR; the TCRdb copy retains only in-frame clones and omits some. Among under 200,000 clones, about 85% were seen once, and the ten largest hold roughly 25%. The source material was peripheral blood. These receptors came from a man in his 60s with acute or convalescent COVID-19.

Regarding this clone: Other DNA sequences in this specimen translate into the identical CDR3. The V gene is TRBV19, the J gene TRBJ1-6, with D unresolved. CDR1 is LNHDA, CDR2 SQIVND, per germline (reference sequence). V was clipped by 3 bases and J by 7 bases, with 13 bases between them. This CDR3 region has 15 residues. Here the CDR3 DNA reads TGTGCCAGTAGTATGGGGAGAGGGAAGAATTCACCCCTCCACTTT. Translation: CASSMGRGKNSPLHF.

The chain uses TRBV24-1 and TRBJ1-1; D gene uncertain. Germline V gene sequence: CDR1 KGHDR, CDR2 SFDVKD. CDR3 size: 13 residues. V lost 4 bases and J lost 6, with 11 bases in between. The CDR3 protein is CATSDYGYAEAFF. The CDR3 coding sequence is TGTGCCACCAGTGACTATGGTTACGCTGAAGCTTTCTTT.

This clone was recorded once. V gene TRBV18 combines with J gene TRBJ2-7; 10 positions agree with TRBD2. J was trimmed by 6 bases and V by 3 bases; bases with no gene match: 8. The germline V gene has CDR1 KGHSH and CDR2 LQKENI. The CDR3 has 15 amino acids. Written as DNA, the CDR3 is TGTGCCAGCTCACCGACTAGCGGGTCCCTATTCGAGCAGTACTTC. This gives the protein CASSPTSGSLFEQYF.

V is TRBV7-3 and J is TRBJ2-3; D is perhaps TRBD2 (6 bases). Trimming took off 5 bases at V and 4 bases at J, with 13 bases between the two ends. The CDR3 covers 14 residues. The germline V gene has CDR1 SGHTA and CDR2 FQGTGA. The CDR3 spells CASSLRTGADTQYF. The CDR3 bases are TGTGCCAGCAGCCTCCGGACGGGAGCAGATACGCAGTATTTT.

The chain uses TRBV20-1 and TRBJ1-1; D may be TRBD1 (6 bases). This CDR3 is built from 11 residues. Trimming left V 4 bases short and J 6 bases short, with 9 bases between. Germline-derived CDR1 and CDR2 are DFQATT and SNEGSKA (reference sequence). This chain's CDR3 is CSAITGPEAFF. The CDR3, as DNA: TGCAGTGCTATCACAGGGCCTGAAGCTTTCTTT.

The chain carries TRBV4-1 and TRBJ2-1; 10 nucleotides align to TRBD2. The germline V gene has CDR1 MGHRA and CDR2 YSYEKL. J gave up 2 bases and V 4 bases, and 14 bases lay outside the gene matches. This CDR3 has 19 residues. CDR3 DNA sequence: TGCGCCAGCAGCCCCGGAACTCTCGCCACTAGCGGGGCCTACAATGAGCAGTTCTTC. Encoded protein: CASSPGTLATSGAYNEQFF.

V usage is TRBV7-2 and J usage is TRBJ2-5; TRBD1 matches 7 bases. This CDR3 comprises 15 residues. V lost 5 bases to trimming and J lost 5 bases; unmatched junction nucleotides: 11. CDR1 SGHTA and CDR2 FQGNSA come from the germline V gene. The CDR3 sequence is CASSPTTGMGETQYF. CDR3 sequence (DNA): TGTGCCAGCAGCCCCACGACAGGGATGGGGGAGACCCAGTACTTC.

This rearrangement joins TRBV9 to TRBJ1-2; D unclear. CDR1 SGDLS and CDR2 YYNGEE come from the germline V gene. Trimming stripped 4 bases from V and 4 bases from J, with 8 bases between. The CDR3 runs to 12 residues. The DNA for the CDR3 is TGTGCCAGCAGCTCCGGTGGCTATGGCTACACCTTC. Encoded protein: CASSSGGYGYTF. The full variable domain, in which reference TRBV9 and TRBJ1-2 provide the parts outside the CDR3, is DSGVTQTPKHLITATGQRVTLRCSPRSGDLSVYWYQQSLDQGLQFLIQYYNGEERAKGNILERFSAQQFPDLHSELNLSSLELGDSALYFCASSSGGYGYTFGSGTRLTVV.

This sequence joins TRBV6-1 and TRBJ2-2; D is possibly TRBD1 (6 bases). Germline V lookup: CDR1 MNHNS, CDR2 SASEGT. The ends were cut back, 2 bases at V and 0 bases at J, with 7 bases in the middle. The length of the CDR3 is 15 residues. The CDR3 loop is CASSERTANTGELFF. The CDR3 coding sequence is TGTGCCAGCAGTGAACGGACAGCGAACACCGGGGAGCTGTTTTTT.

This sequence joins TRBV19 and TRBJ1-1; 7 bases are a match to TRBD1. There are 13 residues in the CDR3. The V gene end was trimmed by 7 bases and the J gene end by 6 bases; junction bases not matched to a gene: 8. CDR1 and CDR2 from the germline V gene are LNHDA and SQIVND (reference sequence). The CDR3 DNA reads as TGTGCCAGTATAAAGTACAGGGGCTCTGAAGCTTTCTTT. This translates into CASIKYRGSEAFF.

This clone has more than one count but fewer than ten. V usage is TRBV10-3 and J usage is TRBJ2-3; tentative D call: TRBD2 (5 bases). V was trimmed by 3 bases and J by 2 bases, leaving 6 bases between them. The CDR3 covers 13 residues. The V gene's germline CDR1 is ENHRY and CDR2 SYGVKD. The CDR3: CAISERDTDTQYF. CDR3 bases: TGTGCCATCAGTGAACGGGACACAGATACGCAGTATTTT.

The CDR3 spells CASSYRSMQPQHF. The CDR3 DNA reads TGTGCCAGCAGTTATAGGAGTATGCAGCCCCAGCATTTT. This chain connects TRBV6-2 or TRBV6-3 to TRBJ1-5; no clear D gene. Trimming removed 3 bases from V and 7 bases from J, with 10 bases in between. Germline CDR1 reads MNHEY; CDR2 reads SVGEGT. This CDR3 is built from 13 residues.

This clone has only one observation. The CDR3 sequence is CASGSGGEETQYF. DNA of the CDR3: TGTGCCAGCGGAAGTGGGGGGGAAGAGACCCAGTACTTC. The rearrangement links TRBV6-5 to TRBJ2-5, with TRBD2 matching over 7 bases. V was pared by 8 bases and J by 3 bases, with 6 bases of the junction left unmatched. The CDR3 sequence is 13 residues long. In germline, CDR1 is MNHEY, CDR2 SVGAGI.

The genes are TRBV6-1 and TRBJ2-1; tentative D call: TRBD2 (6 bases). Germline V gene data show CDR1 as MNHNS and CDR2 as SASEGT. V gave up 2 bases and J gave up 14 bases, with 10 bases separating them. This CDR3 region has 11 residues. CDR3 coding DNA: TGTGCCAGCAGTGAAAGACTAGAGGAGTTCTTC. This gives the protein CASSERLEEFF.

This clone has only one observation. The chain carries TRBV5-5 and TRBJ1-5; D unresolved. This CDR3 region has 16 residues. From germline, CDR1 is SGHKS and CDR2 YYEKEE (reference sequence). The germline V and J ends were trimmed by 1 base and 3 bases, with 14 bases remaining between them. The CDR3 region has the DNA TGTGCCAGCAGCTTGTTGGGGAGGTCGGACAATCAGCCCCAGCATTTT. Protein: CASSLLGRSDNQPQHF. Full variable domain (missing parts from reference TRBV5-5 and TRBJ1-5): DAGVTQSPTHLIKTRGQQVTLRCSPISGHKSVSWYQQVLGQGPQFIFQYYEKEERGRGNFPDRFSARQFPNYSSELNVNALLLGDSALYLCASSLLGRSDNQPQHFGDGTRLSIL.

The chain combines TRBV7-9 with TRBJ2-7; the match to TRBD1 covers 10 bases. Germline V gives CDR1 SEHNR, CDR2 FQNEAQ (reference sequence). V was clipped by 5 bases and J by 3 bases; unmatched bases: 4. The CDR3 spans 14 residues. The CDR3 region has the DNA TGTGCCAGCAGCCCCGGGACAGGGGACTACGAGCAGTACTTC. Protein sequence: CASSPGTGDYEQYF.

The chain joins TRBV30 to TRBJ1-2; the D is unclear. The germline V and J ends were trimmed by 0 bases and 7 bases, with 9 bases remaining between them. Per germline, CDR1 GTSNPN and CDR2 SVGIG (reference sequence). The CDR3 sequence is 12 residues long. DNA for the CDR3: TGTGCCTGGAGTGTACGTCTAGGTGGCTACACCTTC. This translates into CAWSVRLGGYTF.

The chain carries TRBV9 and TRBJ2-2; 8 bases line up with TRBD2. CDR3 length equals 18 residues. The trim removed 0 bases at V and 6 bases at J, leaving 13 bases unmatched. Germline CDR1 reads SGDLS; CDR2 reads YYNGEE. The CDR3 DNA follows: TGTGCCAGCAGCGTAGATATTTCGGGGGGGCCGTACCCCGGGGAGCTGTTTTTT. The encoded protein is CASSVDISGGPYPGELFF.

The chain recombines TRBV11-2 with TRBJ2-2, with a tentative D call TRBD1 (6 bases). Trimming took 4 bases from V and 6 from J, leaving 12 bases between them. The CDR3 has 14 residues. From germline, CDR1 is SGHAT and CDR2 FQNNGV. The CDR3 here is CASSSPRGSGELFF. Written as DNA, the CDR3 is TGTGCCAGCAGCTCGCCAAGGGGGTCCGGGGAGCTGTTTTTT.

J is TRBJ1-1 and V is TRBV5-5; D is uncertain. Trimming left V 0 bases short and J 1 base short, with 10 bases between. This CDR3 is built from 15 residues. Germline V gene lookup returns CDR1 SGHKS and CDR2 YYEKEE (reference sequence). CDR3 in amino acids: CASSLVVPGNTEAFF. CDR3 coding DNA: TGTGCCAGCAGCTTGGTAGTCCCTGGGAACACTGAAGCTTTCTTT.

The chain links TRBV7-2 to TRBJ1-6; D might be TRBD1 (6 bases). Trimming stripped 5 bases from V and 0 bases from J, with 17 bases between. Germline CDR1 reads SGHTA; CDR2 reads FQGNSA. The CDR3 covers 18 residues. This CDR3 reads CASSHSMQGSSYNSPLHF. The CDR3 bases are TGTGCCAGCAGCCATAGTATGCAGGGGAGCTCCTATAATTCACCCCTCCACTTT.

DNA of the CDR3: TGTGCCAGCAGCTCAACGACAGGTAGCAATCAGCCCCAGCATTTT. It translates to CASSSTTGSNQPQHF. V and J are TRBV7-9 and TRBJ1-5; tentatively, D is TRBD1 (6 bases). There are 15 residues in the CDR3. Trimming left V 4 bases short and J 0 bases short, with 10 bases between. Germline V CDR1 and CDR2: SEHNR, FQNEAQ (reference sequence).